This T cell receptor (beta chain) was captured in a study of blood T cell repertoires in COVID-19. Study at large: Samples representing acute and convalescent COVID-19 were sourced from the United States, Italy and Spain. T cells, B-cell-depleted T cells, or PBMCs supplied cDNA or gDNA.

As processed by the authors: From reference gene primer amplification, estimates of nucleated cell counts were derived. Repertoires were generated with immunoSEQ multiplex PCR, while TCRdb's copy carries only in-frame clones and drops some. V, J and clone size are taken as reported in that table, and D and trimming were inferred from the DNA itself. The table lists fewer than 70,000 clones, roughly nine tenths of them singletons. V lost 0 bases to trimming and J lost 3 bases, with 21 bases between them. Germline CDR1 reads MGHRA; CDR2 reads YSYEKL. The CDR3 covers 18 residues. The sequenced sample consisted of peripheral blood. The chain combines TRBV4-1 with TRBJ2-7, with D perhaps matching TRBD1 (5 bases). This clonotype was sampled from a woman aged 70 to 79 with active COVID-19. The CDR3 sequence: CASSQDPPGAEAHYEQYF. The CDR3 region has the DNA TGCGCCAGCAGCCAAGACCCTCCTGGGGCAGAGGCTCACTACGAGCAGTACTTC.